This T cell receptor (beta chain) came from a study of monozygotic twins with inflammatory bowel disease. There are 16 residues in the CDR3. The germline V gene has CDR1 LGHDT and CDR2 YNNKEL (reference sequence). The cDNA of both the TCRalpha and TCRbeta chains was subjected to two nested PCRs of 16 and 9 cycles. TCRdb reanalyzed the 5' RACE reads and collapses them to one entry per CDR3 protein, without DNA. The sample spans tens of thousands of distinct CDR3 sequences; the ten largest clones claim just under 7.5%. The source of this sequence is a human donor with ulcerative colitis or Crohn's disease, or a healthy co-twin of an affected twin (not recorded which). The source material was blood. The chain combines TRBV3-1 with TRBJ2-3. CDR3 in amino acids: CASSQVLSGGTDTQYF.